This T cell receptor (beta chain) is from a study of CD4 T cells in relation to SARS-CoV-2 and coronaviruses. Study as a whole: The restricting HLA molecule for shared crossreactive spike epitopes was mapped.

V gave up 5 bases and J gave up 3 bases, with 20 bases separating them. CDR3 size: 17 residues. Looked up from germline, CDR1 is LNHDA and CDR2 is SQIVND (reference sequence). Before the COVID-19 pandemic, during about 2011-2019, CD4+ T cells were taken from unexposed donors. Isolation of CD4+ T cells took place after about 9 days in culture. As cell numbers allowed, unexposed-donor CD4+ T cells faced SARS-CoV-2 S/N and four cold-coronavirus spikes. The sample holds one count of this clone. The antigen remains undetermined. The repertoire was sequenced with immunoSEQ multiplex PCR; TCRdb's copy has only in-frame clones and lacks some. In the table there are just over 15,000 clones, roughly 78% of which are singletons.

This TCR came from a human donor in good health. Sample: CD4+ T cells from PBMCs, cultured in vitro. This chain connects TRBV19 to TRBJ1-5; tentatively, D is TRBD1 (5 bases). In DNA, the CDR3 is TGTGCCAGTAGTGCGCTTTGGGGCCGGGGGATCAATCAGCCCCAGCATTTT. Encoded protein: CASSALWGRGINQPQHF.